This T cell receptor beta chain was recovered during a study of cytomegalovirus exposure and HLA in healthy donors. Study observations and caveats: Researchers catalogued about 160 TCR beta chains as cytomegalovirus-associated.

The data were produced by immunoSEQ multiplex PCR, yet TCRdb's version contains in-frame clones alone and is incomplete. The top ten clones hold 4.5% to 6% of a sample with over 200,000 clones, roughly 80% of them seen once. To note about this clone: Antigen unknown.

Trimming took off 5 bases at V and 6 bases at J, with 12 bases between the two ends. This CDR3 contains 13 residues. Per germline, CDR1 LNHDA and CDR2 SQIVND (reference sequence). The V gene is TRBV19, the J gene TRBJ2-3; D is uncertain. The sequenced sample consisted of PBMCs. This clonotype originated in a young woman in good health and CMV-seronegative. The chain's CDR3 is CASSSGPGDTQYF. CDR3 sequence (DNA): TGTGCCAGTAGTTCCGGACCCGGGGATACGCAGTATTTT.